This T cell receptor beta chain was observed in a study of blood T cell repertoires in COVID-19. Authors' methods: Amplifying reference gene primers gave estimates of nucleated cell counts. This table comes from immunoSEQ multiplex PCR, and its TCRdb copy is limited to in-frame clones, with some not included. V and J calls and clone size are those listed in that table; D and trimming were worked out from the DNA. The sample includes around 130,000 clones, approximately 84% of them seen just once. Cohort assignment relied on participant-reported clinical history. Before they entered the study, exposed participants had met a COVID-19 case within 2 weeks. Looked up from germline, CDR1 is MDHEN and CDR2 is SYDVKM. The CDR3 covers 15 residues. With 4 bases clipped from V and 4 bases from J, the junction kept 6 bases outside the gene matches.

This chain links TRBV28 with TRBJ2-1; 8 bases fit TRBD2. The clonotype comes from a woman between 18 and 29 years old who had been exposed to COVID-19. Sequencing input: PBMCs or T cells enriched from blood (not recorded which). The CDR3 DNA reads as TGTGCCAGCAGTTCCAGCGGGAGCCCATACAATGAGCAGTTCTTC. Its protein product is CASSSSGSPYNEQFF.